The entry below gives a single T cell receptor beta chain sequence along with its context. PCR involved 60 Vbeta and 13 Jbeta primers. Clones were sequenced by immunoSEQ multiplex PCR, and TCRdb holds only the in-frame ones, with some missing. The repertoire includes 150,000 to 200,000 clones, about 80% of them detected once, and approximately 2% sits in the top ten. The CDR3 length is 17 residues. Germline loops: CDR1 SEHNR, CDR2 FQNEAQ (reference sequence). V gave up 4 bases and J gave up 3 bases; unmatched junction bases: 11. This record comes from a study of cytomegalovirus exposure and HLA in healthy donors.

Sequencing was carried out using PBMCs. V and J are TRBV7-9 and TRBJ2-5; 10 bases line up with TRBD2. This receptor was identified in a young woman in good health and CMV-seropositive. The CDR3 loop reads CASSSVVGLAGEETQYF. In DNA, the CDR3 is TGTGCCAGCAGCTCAGTTGTGGGGCTAGCGGGGGAAGAGACCCAGTACTTC.